The 26 T cell receptor beta chains in this list originate from one sample, sequenced in a study of spatial heterogeneity in lung cancer. Study results and limitations: One measure, the expanded intratumoral alpha and beta TCR count, tracked tumor mutation counts.

TCRdb recomputed calls from the 5' RACE reads with MiXCR, one row per CDR3 protein. There are some 6,100 distinct CDR3 sequences in the sample; around 15% occur only once, and 10% lies in the top ten. No cognate antigen is known for these TCRs. Time point of the sample: sample taken at primary tumor resection. This sample comprised lung tumor tissue, obtained at surgery. These TCRs come from a male donor with early-stage non-small cell lung cancer.

By sample share, this clonotype is medium-sized. This beta chain lies outside the target of a library built for alpha chains; its clone size means little. This chain connects TRBV11-2 to TRBJ2-1; TRBD1 is a possible D gene (6 bases). The V end was cut by 5 bases, the J end by 14 bases, with 16 bases between. The CDR3 length is 12 residues. The V gene's germline CDR1 is SGHAT and CDR2 FQNNGV. This chain's CDR3 is CASSKNRVLEFF. The DNA for the CDR3 is TGTGCCAGCAGCAAAAACAGGGTCTTGGAGTTCTTC.

This clonotype is labeled medium-sized. For a library built for alpha chains, this beta chain is a stray read; little rests on its size. The chain carries TRBV19 and TRBJ2-3; 12 bases agree with TRBD2. Trimming at V came to 8 bases and at J to 1 base, leaving 4 bases not matched to a gene. Germline V CDR1 and CDR2: LNHDA, SQIVND (reference sequence). CDR3 length: 15 residues. The CDR3 protein is CASRTSGDRTDTQYF. Written as DNA, the CDR3 is TGTGCCAGTCGGACTAGCGGGGACCGCACAGATACGCAGTATTTT.

In the case of this clonotype: Because the library targeted alpha chains, this beta chain is an off-target read whose size means little. V gene TRBV6-2 or TRBV6-3 combines with J gene TRBJ1-5; D ambiguous. The CDR3 length is 16 residues. The ends were cut back, 2 bases at V and 0 bases at J, with 11 bases in the middle. CDR1 is MNHEY and CDR2 is SVGEGT in the germline V gene. The CDR3 DNA sequence: TGTGCCAGCAGTTACGAAGGCAGTTATAGCAATCAGCCCCAGCATTTT. This encodes CASSYEGSYSNQPQHF.

This clonotype was found a few times. This beta chain lies outside the target of a library built for alpha chains; its clone size means little. This rearrangement joins TRBV28 to TRBJ2-7; 7 bases are shared with TRBD1. Germline CDR1 and CDR2: MDHEN and SYDVKM. J lost 1 base, V lost 4 bases, and 4 bases had no gene match. This CDR3 spans 14 amino acids. The CDR3 sequence: CASSWTGGSYEQYF. CDR3 DNA: TGTGCCAGCAGTTGGACAGGCGGGTCCTACGAGCAGTACTTC.

This clonotype appeared many times. Being off target in a library aimed at alpha chains, this beta chain has a size of little meaning. The rearrangement uses TRBV20-1 and TRBJ1-1; D is undetermined. The CDR3 spans 13 residues. Trimming pared 3 bases from V and 0 bases from J, leaving 8 bases between. Germline CDR1 is DFQATT and CDR2 is SNEGSKA (reference sequence). In DNA, the CDR3 is TGCAGTGCTAGCAGCTTAATGAACACTGAAGCTTTCTTT. This translates into CSASSLMNTEAFF.

There are a few counts of this clonotype. The size of this beta chain means little, since it is a stray read in a library made for alpha chains. This chain connects TRBV12-3 or TRBV12-4 to TRBJ1-1; 7 nucleotides agree with TRBD1. V was pared by 6 bases and J by 3 bases, with 7 bases of the junction left unmatched. The CDR3 covers 14 residues. CDR3 sequence (DNA): TGTGCCAGCAGCCCTACAGGGGAGTACACTGAAGCTTTCTTT. Encoded protein: CASSPTGEYTEAFF.

This clonotype is categorized as medium-sized. A library prepared for alpha chains yielded this beta chain as an off-target read; its size is of little meaning. The chain combines TRBV3-1 with TRBJ1-5; D is undetermined. Between the trimmed V and J ends, which lost 5 bases and 4 bases, there was a span of 15 bases. This CDR3 is 15 amino acids long. Germline V gene data show CDR1 as LGHDT and CDR2 as YNNKEL (reference sequence). Here the CDR3 DNA reads TGTGCCAGCAGCTTTGCCGGGATCGGGAATCAGCCCCAGCATTTT. Translated: CASSFAGIGNQPQHF. The full variable domain, with the rest looked up from reference TRBV3-1 and TRBJ1-5, is DTAVSQTPKYLVTQMGNDKSIKCEQNLGHDTMYWYKQDSKKFLKIMFSYNNKELIINETVPNRFSPKSPDKAHLNLHINSLELGDSAVYFCASSFAGIGNQPQHFGDGTRLSIL.

This clonotype was seen only a few times. With the library built for alpha chains, this beta chain is off target and its frequency is not meaningful. The chain combines TRBV4-3 with TRBJ1-1, with TRBD1 matching 8 bases. V lost 0 bases, J lost 4 bases, and 7 bases stayed unmatched. Germline CDR1 is LGHNA and CDR2 is YSLEER. The CDR3 is made up of 16 amino acids. The DNA of the CDR3 is TGCGCCAGCAGCCAAGAATACGGACAGGGTGGCACTGAAGCTTTCTTT. It codes for CASSQEYGQGGTEAFF.

The sample holds a few counts of this clonotype. This beta chain came through as a stray read in a library set up for alpha chains, and its size says little. The V gene is TRBV6-6, the J gene TRBJ1-2, with a tentative D call TRBD1 (6 bases). Germline values: CDR1 MNHNY, CDR2 SVGAGI (reference sequence). V was trimmed by 0 bases and J by 4 bases, leaving 12 bases between them. This CDR3 is 15 amino acids long. CDR3 nucleotides: TGTGCCAGCAGTTACTCGACAGGAGGGGGCTATGGCTACACCTTC. This translates into CASSYSTGGGYGYTF.

This clonotype was recorded many times. This beta chain is off target for a library built for alpha chains, so its abundance means little. The chain links TRBV12-3 or TRBV12-4 to TRBJ2-1; 10 nucleotides agree with TRBD1. This CDR3 has 15 residues. The junction had 9 bases not matched to a gene; V was cut back by 6 bases and J by 7 bases. The CDR3 DNA reads as TGTGCCAGCAGCCGACAGGGGGCGCGTGCGAATGAGCAGTTCTTC. It codes for CASSRQGARANEQFF.

This clonotype counts as medium-sized. For a library built for alpha chains, this beta chain is a stray read; little rests on its size. The rearrangement joins TRBV5-4 to TRBJ2-7; D gene ambiguous. Germline V gene data show CDR1 as SGHNT and CDR2 as YYREEE (reference sequence). The V gene lost 0 bases and the J gene lost 5 bases, with 12 bases spanning the gap. This CDR3 has 14 amino acids. CDR3 amino acids: CASSLVGLRNEQYF. The CDR3 coding sequence is TGTGCCAGCAGCTTGGTAGGGCTGAGGAACGAGCAGTACTTC.

Comments on this clonotype: A much larger clone lies one base from this, so it may be a read error. For a library built for alpha chains, this beta chain is a stray read; little rests on its size. V usage is TRBV29-1 and J usage is TRBJ1-1; D is unclear. Germline assignment: CDR1 SQVTM and CDR2 ANQGSEA. The CDR3 extends over 11 amino acids. CDR3 bases: TGCATCATGGCCGAAGGGATTGAAGCTTTCTTT. It specifies CIMAEGIEAFF. Variable domain in full (rest from reference TRBV29-1 and TRBJ1-1): SAVISQKPSRDICQRGTSLTIQCQVDSQVTMMFWYRQQPGQSLTLIATANQGSEATYESGFVIDKFPISRPNLTFSTLTVSNMSPEDSSIYLCIMAEGIEAFFGQGTRLTVV.

This clonotype is labeled medium-sized. Since the library was made to target alpha chains, this beta chain is a stray read and its abundance is not meaningful. The gene calls are TRBV4-3 and TRBJ2-3; 8 bases line up with TRBD2. With V trimmed by 1 base and J by 2 bases, 8 bases remained unmatched. The CDR3 loop spans 17 amino acids. Looked up from germline, CDR1 is LGHNA and CDR2 is YSLEER. CDR3 sequence reads: CASSQAPSGSYTDTQYF. The CDR3 DNA is TGCGCCAGCAGCCAAGCCCCTAGCGGGTCCTACACAGATACGCAGTATTTT.

This clonotype turned up a few times. A library prepared for alpha chains yielded this beta chain as an off-target read; its size is of little meaning. The gene calls are TRBV7-9 and TRBJ1-5, with D perhaps TRBD1 (6 bases). The germline V gene encodes CDR1 SEHNR and CDR2 FQNEAQ (reference sequence). Trimming stripped 4 bases from V and 0 bases from J, with 16 bases between. The CDR3 spans 17 residues. The CDR3 spells CASSYAGQQNSNQPQHF. For the CDR3, the DNA is TGTGCCAGCAGCTATGCCGGACAGCAGAATAGCAATCAGCCCCAGCATTTT.

This clonotype ranks as medium-sized. This beta chain is off target for a library built for alpha chains, so its abundance means little. This chain uses TRBV4-3 with TRBJ1-6; no definite D call. Germline values: CDR1 LGHNA, CDR2 YSLEER. V dropped 0 bases and J dropped 8 bases, with 11 bases sitting between them. The CDR3 runs to 15 residues. CDR3: CASSQDGQEYSPLHF. CDR3 bases: TGCGCCAGCAGCCAAGATGGGCAGGAATATTCACCCCTCCACTTT.

This clonotype is categorized as medium-sized. The library was designed around alpha chains, so this beta chain is a stray read whose abundance carries little weight. The rearrangement uses TRBV5-1 and TRBJ2-6; possible D gene TRBD1, 5 bases. Trimming removed 0 bases from V and 2 bases from J, with 9 bases in between. CDR3 length: 16 residues. In germline, CDR1 is SGHRS, CDR2 YFSETQ. The CDR3 nucleotides are TGCGCCAGCAGCTTGGTGGCAGGGACTGGGGCCAACGTCCTGACTTTC. The encoded protein is CASSLVAGTGANVLTF. Filled out from reference TRBV5-1 and TRBJ2-6, the complete variable domain reads KAGVTQTPRYLIKTRGQQVTLSCSPISGHRSVSWYQQTPGQGLQFLFEYFSETQRNKGNFPGRFSGRQFSNSRSEMNVSTLELGDSALYLCASSLVAGTGANVLTFGAGSRLTVL.

In its sample, this clonotype was seen many times. Little can be read into the size of this beta chain, an off-target read in a library designed for alpha chains. This chain joins TRBV10-2 and TRBJ1-1; TRBD1 matches 9 bases. CDR3 length equals 14 residues. CDR1 is WSHSY, CDR2 SAAADI, per germline. V lost 6 bases to trimming and J lost 1 base; unmatched junction nucleotides: 3. The CDR3 reads CASSQGQGNTEAFF. Written as DNA, the CDR3 is TGCGCCAGCAGCCAGGGACAGGGGAACACTGAAGCTTTCTTT.

This clonotype qualifies as medium-sized. This beta chain is off target for a library built for alpha chains, so its abundance means little. This CDR3 reads CASSYGQGGTEAFF. In DNA, the CDR3 is TGTGCCAGCAGCTACGGACAGGGAGGCACTGAAGCTTTCTTT. This sequence joins TRBV12-3 or TRBV12-4 and TRBJ1-1; 8 bases fit TRBD1. V shed 6 bases and J 4 bases; nucleotides not matched to a gene: 7. The CDR3 has 14 residues.

Ten or more counts support this clonotype. This beta chain came through as a stray read in a library set up for alpha chains, and its size says little. This chain links TRBV9 with TRBJ1-1; D unresolved. Germline lookup yields CDR1 SGDLS and CDR2 YYNGEE. With 4 bases removed from V and 1 base from J, the gap between germline ends came to 11 bases. This CDR3 region has 14 residues. The CDR3, as DNA: TGTGCCAGCAGCTTCTCTGGAGGGAACACTGAAGCTTTCTTT. Translation: CASSFSGGNTEAFF.

In its sample, this clonotype is medium-sized. The library was prepared for alpha chains; this beta chain is a stray read, so its frequency means little. V is TRBV3-1 and J is TRBJ2-1; D uncertain. This CDR3 spans 11 amino acids. V was shortened by 5 bases and J by 8 bases, with 7 bases between the two germline ends. The germline V gene encodes CDR1 LGHDT and CDR2 YNNKEL (reference sequence). The CDR3 DNA is TGTGCCAGCAGCACTACGGATGAGCAGTTCTTC. Translating it yields CASSTTDEQFF.

By proportion, this clonotype is medium-sized. A library made for alpha chains picked up this beta chain off target, so its size means little. The gene calls are TRBV12-3 or TRBV12-4 and TRBJ2-7; weak D call: TRBD1 (5 bases). The CDR3 consists of 14 residues. The V and J ends lost 7 bases and 0 bases respectively, with 13 bases between them. For the CDR3, the DNA is TGTGCCAGCACCCTCGACAGCCACTCCTACGAGCAGTACTTC. Protein: CASTLDSHSYEQYF.

As for this clonotype: A library made for alpha chains picked up this beta chain off target, so its size means little. The genes are TRBV28 and TRBJ2-1; 10 bases align to TRBD2. The length of the CDR3 is 14 residues. V shed 6 bases and J 4 bases; nucleotides not matched to a gene: 3. The V gene's germline CDR1 is MDHEN and CDR2 SYDVKM. The CDR3 DNA is TGTGCCAGCAGCCGACTAGCGGGTTACAATGAGCAGTTCTTC. It yields the protein CASSRLAGYNEQFF.

A note on this clonotype: Being off target in a library aimed at alpha chains, this beta chain has a size of little meaning. This chain uses TRBV18 with TRBJ2-7, with 9 positions matching TRBD1. CDR1 KGHSH and CDR2 LQKENI come from the germline V gene. The V gene end was trimmed by 3 bases and the J gene end by 3 bases; junction bases not matched to a gene: 18. The CDR3 totals 19 residues. The CDR3 coding sequence is TGTGCCAGCTCACCGGGCCACGGGCTGGGACAGGGTAATAGCTACGAGCAGTACTTC. Its translation: CASSPGHGLGQGNSYEQYF.

This clonotype is medium-sized (0.01 to 0.1%) in the sample. As an off-target read in a library built for alpha chains, this beta chain has a frequency of little significance. The chain is built from TRBV18 and TRBJ2-7; tentatively, D is TRBD2 (6 bases). Trimming pared 0 bases from V and 2 bases from J, leaving 8 bases between. Germline CDR1 is KGHSH and CDR2 is LQKENI. This CDR3 contains 14 residues. CDR3 DNA sequence: TGTGCCAGCTCACCACCAGGAGGGACCTACGAGCAGTACTTC. It yields the protein CASSPPGGTYEQYF.

This clonotype was picked up one time. This beta chain lies outside the target of a library built for alpha chains; its clone size means little. The rearrangement links TRBV27 to TRBJ2-7, with 11 positions matching TRBD1. Germline CDR1 reads MNHEY; CDR2 reads SMNVEV (reference sequence). The CDR3 covers 15 residues. Unmatched junction bases numbered 3, after V lost 1 base and J lost 4 bases. CDR3 protein: CASSLFGTGGYEQYF. The DNA of the CDR3 is TGTGCCAGCAGTTTATTTGGGACAGGGGGTTACGAGCAGTACTTC.

The sample holds many counts of this clonotype. This beta chain represents an off-target read in a library built for alpha chains; its size is of limited meaning. V usage is TRBV12-3 or TRBV12-4 and J usage is TRBJ2-5, with D perhaps matching TRBD2 (6 bases). V was cut by 3 bases and J by 5 bases, with 10 bases left in between. The CDR3 consists of 13 residues. The CDR3 spells CASSFLAMETQYF. The CDR3 DNA follows: TGTGCCAGCAGTTTCCTAGCGATGGAGACCCAGTACTTC.